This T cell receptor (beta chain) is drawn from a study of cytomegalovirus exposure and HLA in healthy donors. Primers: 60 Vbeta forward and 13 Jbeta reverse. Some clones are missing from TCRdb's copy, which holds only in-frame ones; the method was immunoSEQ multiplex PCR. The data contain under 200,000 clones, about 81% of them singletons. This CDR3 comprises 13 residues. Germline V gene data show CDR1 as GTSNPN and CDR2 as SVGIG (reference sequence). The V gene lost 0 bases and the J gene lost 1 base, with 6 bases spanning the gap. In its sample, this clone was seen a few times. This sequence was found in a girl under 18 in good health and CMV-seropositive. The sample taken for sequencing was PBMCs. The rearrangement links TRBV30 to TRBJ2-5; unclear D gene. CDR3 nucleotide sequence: TGTGCCTGGAGTGTACCAGGCCAAGAGACCCAGTACTTC. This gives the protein CAWSVPGQETQYF.